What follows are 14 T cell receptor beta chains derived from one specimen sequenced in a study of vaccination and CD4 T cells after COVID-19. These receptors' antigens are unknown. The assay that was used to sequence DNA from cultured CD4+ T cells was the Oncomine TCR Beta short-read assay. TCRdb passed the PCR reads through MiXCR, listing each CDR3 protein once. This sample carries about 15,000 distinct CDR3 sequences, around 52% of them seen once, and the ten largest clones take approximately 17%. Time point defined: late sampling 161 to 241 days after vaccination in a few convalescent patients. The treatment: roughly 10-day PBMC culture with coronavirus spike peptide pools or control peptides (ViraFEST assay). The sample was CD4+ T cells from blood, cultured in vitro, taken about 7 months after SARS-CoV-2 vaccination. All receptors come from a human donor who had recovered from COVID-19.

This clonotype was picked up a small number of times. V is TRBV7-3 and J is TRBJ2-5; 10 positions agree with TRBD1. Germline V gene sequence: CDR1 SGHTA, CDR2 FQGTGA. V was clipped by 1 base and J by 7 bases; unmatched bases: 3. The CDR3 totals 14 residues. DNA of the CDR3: TGTGCCAGCAGCTTAAATGGACAGGGGGGGACCCAGTACTTC. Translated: CASSLNGQGGTQYF.

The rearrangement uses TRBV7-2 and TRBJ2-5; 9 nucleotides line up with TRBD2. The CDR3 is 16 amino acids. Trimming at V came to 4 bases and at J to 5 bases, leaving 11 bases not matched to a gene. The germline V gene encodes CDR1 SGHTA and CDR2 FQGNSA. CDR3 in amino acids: CASSYGPAGGIETQYF. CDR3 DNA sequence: TGTGCCAGCAGCTACGGCCCAGCGGGAGGTATCGAGACCCAGTACTTC.

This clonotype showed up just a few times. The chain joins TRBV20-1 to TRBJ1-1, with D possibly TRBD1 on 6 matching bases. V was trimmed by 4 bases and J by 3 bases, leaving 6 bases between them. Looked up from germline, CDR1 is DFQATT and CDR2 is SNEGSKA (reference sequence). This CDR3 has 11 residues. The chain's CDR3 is CSATGDTEAFF. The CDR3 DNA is TGCAGTGCTACAGGGGACACTGAAGCTTTCTTT.

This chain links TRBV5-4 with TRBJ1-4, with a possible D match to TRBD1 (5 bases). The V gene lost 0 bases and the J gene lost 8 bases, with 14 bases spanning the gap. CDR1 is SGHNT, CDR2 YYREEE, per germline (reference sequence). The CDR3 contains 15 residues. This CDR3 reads CASSLGGGLEEKLFF. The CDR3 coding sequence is TGTGCCAGCAGCTTGGGCGGGGGGTTGGAGGAAAAACTGTTTTTT.

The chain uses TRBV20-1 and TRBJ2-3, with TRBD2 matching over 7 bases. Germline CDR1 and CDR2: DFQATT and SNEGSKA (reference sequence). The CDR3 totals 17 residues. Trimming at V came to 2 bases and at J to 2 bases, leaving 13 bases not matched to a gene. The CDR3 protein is CSARHGPSGKYTDTQYF. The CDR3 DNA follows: TGCAGTGCTAGACACGGGCCTAGCGGTAAATACACAGATACGCAGTATTTT.

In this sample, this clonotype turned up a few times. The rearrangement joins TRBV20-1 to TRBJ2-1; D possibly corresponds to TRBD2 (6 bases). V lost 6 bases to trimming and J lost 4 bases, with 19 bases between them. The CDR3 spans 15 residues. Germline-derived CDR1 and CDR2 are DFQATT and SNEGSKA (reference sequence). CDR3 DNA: TGCAGTGCCACAACGGGGAGGCCAGGGTACAATGAGCAGTTCTTC. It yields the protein CSATTGRPGYNEQFF.

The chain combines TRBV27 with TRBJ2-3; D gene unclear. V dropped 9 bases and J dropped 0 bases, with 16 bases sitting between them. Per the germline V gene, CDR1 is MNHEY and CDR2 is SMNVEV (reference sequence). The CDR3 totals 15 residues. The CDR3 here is CASCLVDPSTDTQYF. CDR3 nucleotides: TGTGCCAGTTGCCTTGTAGACCCTAGCACAGATACGCAGTATTTT.

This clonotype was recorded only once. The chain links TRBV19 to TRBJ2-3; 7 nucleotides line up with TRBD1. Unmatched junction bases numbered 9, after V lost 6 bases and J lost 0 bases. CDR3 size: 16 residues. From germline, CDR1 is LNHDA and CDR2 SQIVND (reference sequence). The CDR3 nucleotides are TGTGCCAGTAGGACCGACAGGGCGTCCAGCACAGATACGCAGTATTTT. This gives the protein CASRTDRASSTDTQYF.

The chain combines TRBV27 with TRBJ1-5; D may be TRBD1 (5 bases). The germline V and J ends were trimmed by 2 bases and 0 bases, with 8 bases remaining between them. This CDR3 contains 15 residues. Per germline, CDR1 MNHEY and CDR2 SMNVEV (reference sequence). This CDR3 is CASSLEGTSNQPQHF. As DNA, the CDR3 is TGTGCCAGCAGTTTAGAGGGGACTAGCAATCAGCCCCAGCATTTT.

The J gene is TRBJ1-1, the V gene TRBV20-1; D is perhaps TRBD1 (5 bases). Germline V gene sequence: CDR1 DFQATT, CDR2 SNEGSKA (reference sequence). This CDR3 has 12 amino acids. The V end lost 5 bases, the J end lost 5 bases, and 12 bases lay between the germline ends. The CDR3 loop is CSAVGGETEAFF. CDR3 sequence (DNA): TGCAGTGCTGTCGGGGGAGAGACTGAAGCTTTCTTT.

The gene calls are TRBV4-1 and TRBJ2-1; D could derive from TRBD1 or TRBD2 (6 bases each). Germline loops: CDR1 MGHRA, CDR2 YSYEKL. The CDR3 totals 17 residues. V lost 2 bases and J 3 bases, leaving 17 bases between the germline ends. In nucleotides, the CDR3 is TGCGCCAGCAGCCAACCTACACGGGGGCGAAACTACAATGAGCAGTTCTTC. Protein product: CASSQPTRGRNYNEQFF.

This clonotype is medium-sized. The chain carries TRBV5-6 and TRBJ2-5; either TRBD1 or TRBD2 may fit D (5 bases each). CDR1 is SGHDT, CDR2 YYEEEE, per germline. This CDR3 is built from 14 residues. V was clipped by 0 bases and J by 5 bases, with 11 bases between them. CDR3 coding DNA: TGTGCCAGCAGCTTGGCAGGGAGCTCCGAGACCCAGTACTTC. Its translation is CASSLAGSSETQYF.

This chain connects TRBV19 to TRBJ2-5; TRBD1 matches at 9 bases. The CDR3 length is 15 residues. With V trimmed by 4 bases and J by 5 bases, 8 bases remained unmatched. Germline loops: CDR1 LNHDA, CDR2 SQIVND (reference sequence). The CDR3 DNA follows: TGTGCCAGTAGTACCCAAAGGACAGGGGTCGAGACCCAGTACTTC. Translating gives CASSTQRTGVETQYF.

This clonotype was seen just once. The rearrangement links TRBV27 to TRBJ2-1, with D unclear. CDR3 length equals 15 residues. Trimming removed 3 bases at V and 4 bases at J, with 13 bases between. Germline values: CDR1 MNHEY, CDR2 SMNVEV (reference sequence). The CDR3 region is CASSFLGRKYNEQFF. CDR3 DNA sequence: TGTGCCAGCAGTTTCTTAGGACGGAAGTACAATGAGCAGTTCTTC.